This T cell receptor beta chain emerged from a study of blood T cell repertoires in COVID-19. Study as a whole: Acute-phase and convalescent COVID-19 samples originated in the United States, Italy and Spain.

The CDR3 has 15 residues. After removal of 3 bases from V and 4 bases from J, the junction contained 6 bases not matched to a gene. Germline values: CDR1 MNHEY, CDR2 SMNVEV (reference sequence). Assay used: immunoSEQ multiplex PCR; TCRdb lists only in-frame clones, some missing. The data hold some 300,000 clones, with just under 90% observed a single time. The receptor comes from a woman aged 30 to 39 who had recovered from COVID-19. The V gene is TRBV27, the J gene TRBJ1-3; 7 bases align to TRBD1. The sample was PBMCs or T cells enriched from blood (not recorded which). The CDR3 sequence is CASSLAGTVGNTIYF. DNA of the CDR3: TGTGCCAGCAGTTTGGCCGGGACAGTCGGAAACACCATATATTTT.